A selection of T cell receptor beta chains follows, all from one sample in a study of blood T cell repertoires in COVID-19. Sequencing was performed with immunoSEQ multiplex PCR; in TCRdb, only in-frame clones are kept and a portion is missing. The sample lists roughly 210,000 clones; roughly 80% were seen once. The sample was peripheral blood. The receptors were sampled from a woman over 75 with COVID-19, enrolled during active disease. Each CDR3 is given without its conserved first and last residue. A D gene is named only where the DNA matches it firmly.

d_call j_call v_call cdr3_aa
- TRBJ2-7 TRBV27 ASSNRAYYEQY
TRBD2 TRBJ2-1 TRBV3-1/TRBV3-2 ASSRVSGGSSYNEQF
TRBD2 TRBJ2-7 TRBV7-2 ASSSAGTSGVGEQY
TRBD1 TRBJ1-6 TRBV19 ASSTGQGLGSPLH
TRBD1 TRBJ2-2 TRBV5-1 ASSLEGAIGELF
TRBD1 TRBJ2-1 TRBV10-3 AIKTGTDNEQF
TRBD1 TRBJ1-6 TRBV7-9 ASSLLTGGSSPLH
TRBD2 TRBJ2-5 TRBV3-1/TRBV3-2 ASSPGLAGGKTQY
TRBD1 TRBJ1-1 TRBV11-2 ASSLHRGTEAF
TRBD1 TRBJ1-4 TRBV18 ASSLNLNRGATNEKLF
TRBD1 TRBJ1-2 TRBV6-2/TRBV6-3 ASSPQRDDRGRGGYT
TRBD1 TRBJ1-2 TRBV7-3 ASSEGQGNYGYT
TRBD1 TRBJ2-3 TRBV6-4 ASRRTGFSSTDTQY
- TRBJ1-2 TRBV10-3 AISRDTYGYT
- TRBJ1-1 TRBV21-1 ASRSKGRNPRGTEAF